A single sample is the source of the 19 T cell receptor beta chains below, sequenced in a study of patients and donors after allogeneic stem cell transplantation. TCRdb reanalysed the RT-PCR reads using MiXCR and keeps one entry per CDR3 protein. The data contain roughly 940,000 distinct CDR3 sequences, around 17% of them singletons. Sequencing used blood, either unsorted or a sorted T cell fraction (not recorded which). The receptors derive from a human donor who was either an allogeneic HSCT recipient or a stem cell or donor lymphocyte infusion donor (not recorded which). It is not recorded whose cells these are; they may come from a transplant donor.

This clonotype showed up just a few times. The CDR3 DNA follows: TGCGCCAGCACCGTGGGGGCTAATGAAAAACTGTTTTTT. It translates to CASTVGANEKLFF. The chain carries TRBV5-1 and TRBJ1-4; weak D call: TRBD1 (5 bases). V shed 6 bases and J shed 3 bases, with 9 bases lying between them. Germline values: CDR1 SGHRS, CDR2 YFSETQ. CDR3 length: 13 residues.

The CDR3 loop reads CASSSGGVTEAFF. CDR3 nucleotides: TGTGCCAGCAGCTCAGGGGGGGTCACTGAAGCTTTCTTT. The chain recombines TRBV5-5 with TRBJ1-1; the match to TRBD1 covers 7 bases. Germline V CDR1 and CDR2: SGHKS, YYEKEE (reference sequence). CDR3 length: 13 amino acids. The ends lost 3 bases at V and 4 bases at J; junction bases unmatched: 3.

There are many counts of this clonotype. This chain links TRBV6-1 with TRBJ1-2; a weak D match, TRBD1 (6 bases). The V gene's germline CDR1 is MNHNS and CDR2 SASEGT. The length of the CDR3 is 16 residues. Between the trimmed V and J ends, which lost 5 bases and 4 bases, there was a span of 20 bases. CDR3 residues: CASSPRSFGGGYGYTF. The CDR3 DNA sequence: TGTGCCAGCAGTCCCCGGTCGTTCGGGGGCGGCTATGGCTACACCTTC.

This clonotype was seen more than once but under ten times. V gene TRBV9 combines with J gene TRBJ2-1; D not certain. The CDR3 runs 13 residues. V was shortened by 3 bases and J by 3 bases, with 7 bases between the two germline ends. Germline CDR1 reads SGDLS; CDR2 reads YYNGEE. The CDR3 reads CASSGPGYNEQFF. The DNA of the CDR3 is TGTGCCAGCAGCGGACCGGGCTACAATGAGCAGTTCTTC.

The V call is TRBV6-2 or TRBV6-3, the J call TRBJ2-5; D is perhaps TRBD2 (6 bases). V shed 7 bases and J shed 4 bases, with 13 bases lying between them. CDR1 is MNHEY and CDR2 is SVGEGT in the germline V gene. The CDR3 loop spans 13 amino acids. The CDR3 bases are TGTGCCAGCAATGAGGGACTCCGAGAGACCCAGTACTTC. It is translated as CASNEGLRETQYF.

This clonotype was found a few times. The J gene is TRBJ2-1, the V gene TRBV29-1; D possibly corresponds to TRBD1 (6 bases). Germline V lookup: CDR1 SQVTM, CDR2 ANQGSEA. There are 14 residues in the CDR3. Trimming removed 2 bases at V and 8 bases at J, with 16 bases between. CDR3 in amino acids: CSVEKGQPSDEQFF. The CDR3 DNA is TGCAGCGTTGAAAAGGGACAACCGAGCGATGAGCAGTTCTTC.

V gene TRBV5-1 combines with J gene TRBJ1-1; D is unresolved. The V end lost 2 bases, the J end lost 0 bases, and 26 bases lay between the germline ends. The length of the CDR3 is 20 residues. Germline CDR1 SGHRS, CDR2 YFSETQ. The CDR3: CASSFLGKRPNHKMNTEAFF. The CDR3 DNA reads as TGCGCCAGCAGCTTTTTAGGGAAAAGACCCAACCACAAGATGAACACTGAAGCTTTCTTT.

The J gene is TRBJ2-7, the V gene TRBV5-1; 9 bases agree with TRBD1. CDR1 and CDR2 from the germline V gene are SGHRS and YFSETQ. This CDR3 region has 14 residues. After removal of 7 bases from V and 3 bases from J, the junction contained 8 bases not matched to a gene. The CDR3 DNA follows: TGCGCCAGCGCGGTCGGGACAGGGTTCTACGAGCAGTACTTC. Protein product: CASAVGTGFYEQYF.

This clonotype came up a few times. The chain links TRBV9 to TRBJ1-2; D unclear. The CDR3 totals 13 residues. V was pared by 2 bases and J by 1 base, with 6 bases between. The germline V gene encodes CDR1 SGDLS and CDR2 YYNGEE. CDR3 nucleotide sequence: TGTGCCAGCAGCGTCCAGAGTAACTATGGCTACACCTTC. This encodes CASSVQSNYGYTF.

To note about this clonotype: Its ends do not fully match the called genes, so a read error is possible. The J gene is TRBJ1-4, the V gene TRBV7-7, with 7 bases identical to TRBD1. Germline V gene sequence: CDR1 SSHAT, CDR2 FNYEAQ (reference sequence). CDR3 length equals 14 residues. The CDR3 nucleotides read TGTGCTAGCAGCCCGACAGGGACTAATGAAAAACTGTTTTTT. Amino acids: CASSPTGTNEKLFF.

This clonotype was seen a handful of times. For the CDR3, the DNA is TGCGCCAGCAGCCAAGAGGGCAGGGGATCAACTGAAGCTTTCTTT. Encoded protein: CASSQEGRGSTEAFF. The rearrangement uses TRBV4-3 and TRBJ1-1; D possibly corresponds to TRBD1 (6 bases). With 0 bases removed from V and 5 bases from J, the gap between germline ends came to 13 bases. Germline V gene data show CDR1 as LGHNA and CDR2 as YSLEER. This CDR3 region has 15 residues.

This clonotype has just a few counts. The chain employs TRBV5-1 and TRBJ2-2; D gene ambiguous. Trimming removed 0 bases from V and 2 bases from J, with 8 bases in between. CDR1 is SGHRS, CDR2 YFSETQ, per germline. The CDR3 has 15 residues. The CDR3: CASSLGPSNTGELFF. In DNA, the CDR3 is TGCGCCAGCAGCTTGGGCCCATCAAACACCGGGGAGCTGTTTTTT.

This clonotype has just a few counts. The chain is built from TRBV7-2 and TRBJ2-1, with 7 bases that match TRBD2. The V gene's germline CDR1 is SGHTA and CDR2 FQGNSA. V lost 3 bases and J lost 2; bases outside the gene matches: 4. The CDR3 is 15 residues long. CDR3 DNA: TGTGCCAGCAGCTTTCTAGCGGAAACCTACAATGAGCAGTTCTTC. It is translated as CASSFLAETYNEQFF.

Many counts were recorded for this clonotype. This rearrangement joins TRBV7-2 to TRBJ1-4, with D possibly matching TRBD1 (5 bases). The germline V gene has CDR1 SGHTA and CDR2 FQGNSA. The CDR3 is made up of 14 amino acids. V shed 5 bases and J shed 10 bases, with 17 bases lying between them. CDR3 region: CASSLRGRRGKLFF. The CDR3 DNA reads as TGTGCCAGCAGCCTCCGGGGGAGAAGGGGAAAACTGTTTTTT.

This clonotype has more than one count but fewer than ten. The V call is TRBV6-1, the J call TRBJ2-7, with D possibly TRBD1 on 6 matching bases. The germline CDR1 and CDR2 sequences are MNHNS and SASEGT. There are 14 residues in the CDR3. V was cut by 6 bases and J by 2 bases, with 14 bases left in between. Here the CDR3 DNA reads TGTGCCAGCAGACCGGGACACAGCCCCTACGAGCAGTACTTC. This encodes CASRPGHSPYEQYF.

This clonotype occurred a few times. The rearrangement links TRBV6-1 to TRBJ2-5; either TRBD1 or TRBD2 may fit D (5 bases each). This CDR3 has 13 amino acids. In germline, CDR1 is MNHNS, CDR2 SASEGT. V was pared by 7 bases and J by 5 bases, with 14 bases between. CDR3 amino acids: CASTRGAGETQYF. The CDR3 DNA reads TGTGCCAGCACCCGAGGGGCAGGGGAGACCCAGTACTTC.

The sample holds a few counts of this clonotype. The CDR3 sequence: CASSPQGAFDGYTF. The CDR3 DNA reads as TGTGCCAGCAGTCCGCAGGGGGCTTTCGATGGCTACACCTTC. The J gene is TRBJ1-2, the V gene TRBV12-3 or TRBV12-4; 8 positions match TRBD1. CDR3 size: 14 residues. Losses at the gene ends were 5 bases for V and 6 bases for J; bases not matched to a gene: 8.

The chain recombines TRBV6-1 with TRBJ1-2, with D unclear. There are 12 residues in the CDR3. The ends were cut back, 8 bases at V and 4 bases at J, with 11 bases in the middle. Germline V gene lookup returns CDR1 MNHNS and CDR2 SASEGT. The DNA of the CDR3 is TGTGCCAGCCGGCAGGAATCCTATGGCTACACCTTC. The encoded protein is CASRQESYGYTF.

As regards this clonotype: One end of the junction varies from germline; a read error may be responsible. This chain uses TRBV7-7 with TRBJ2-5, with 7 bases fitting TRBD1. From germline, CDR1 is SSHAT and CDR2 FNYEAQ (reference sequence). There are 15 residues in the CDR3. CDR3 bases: TGTGCTAGCAGCATGGGACAGAATTACCAAGAGACCCAGTACTTC. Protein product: CASSMGQNYQETQYF.